The rows below give T cell receptor beta chains drawn from one sample of a study of naive and memory T cell subsets. TCRdb reanalysed the 5' RACE reads using MiXCR and keeps one entry per CDR3 protein. Here the sample spans fewer than 40,000 distinct CDR3 sequences, 16% being singletons. Receptors were obtained from a female donor in good health. CDR3s include the opening cysteine and the closing phenylalanine or tryptophan. D genes are given only for firm matches. Only part of the rows carry a size: once, few, many, or a class if the clone is expanded.

j_call v_call d_call clone_size cdr3_aa cdr3_nt
TRBJ1-6 TRBV7-4 . many CASSLVRRPTDNSPLHF TGTGCCAGCAGCTTAGTGCGACGGCCGACGGATAATTCACCCCTCCACTTT
TRBJ2-6 TRBV11-2 TRBD2 few CASSLDPSGVSGANVLTF TGTGCCAGCAGCTTAGATCCCAGCGGGGTCTCTGGGGCCAACGTCCTGACTTTC
TRBJ1-1 TRBV29-1 TRBD1 many CSVGGQGTEAFF TGCAGCGTTGGGGGACAGGGGACTGAAGCTTTCTTT
TRBJ1-2 TRBV20-1 . medium-sized CSARGFSADYGYTF TGCAGTGCTAGAGGTTTCTCTGCGGACTATGGCTACACCTTC
TRBJ1-1 TRBV20-1 . many CSARGGDEAFF TGCAGTGCGAGAGGGGGGGATGAAGCTTTCTTT
TRBJ2-1 TRBV20-1 TRBD2 . CSARALADYNEQFF TGCAGTGCTAGAGCCCTAGCGGACTACAATGAGCAGTTCTTC
TRBJ1-5 TRBV29-1 TRBD1 many CSAGQGGNQPQHF TGCAGCGCGGGACAGGGCGGCAATCAGCCCCAGCATTTT
TRBJ2-7 TRBV9 TRBD1 . CASSVGTGVSSYEQYF TGTGCCAGCAGCGTAGGGACAGGGGTATCATCCTACGAGCAGTACTTC
TRBJ2-1 TRBV20-1 . many CSARPGQRLNNEQFF TGCAGTGCTAGGCCAGGCCAGCGCTTAAATAATGAGCAGTTCTTC
TRBJ2-7 TRBV5-1 . . CASSLRSQPYEQYF TGCGCCAGCAGCTTGCGTTCCCAACCCTACGAGCAGTACTTC
TRBJ2-3 TRBV20-1 . many CSPMSGGRKDTQYF TGCAGCCCCATGTCCGGGGGGCGTAAAGATACGCAGTATTTT
TRBJ2-7 TRBV4-2 . few CASSQVQQGPYEQYF TGTGCCAGCAGCCAAGTTCAACAGGGACCCTACGAGCAGTACTTC
TRBJ1-3 TRBV14 . . CASSQVRSGNTIYF TGTGCCAGCAGCCAAGTCCGCTCTGGAAACACCATATATTTT
TRBJ2-6 TRBV7-9 TRBD1 many CASSPRDRVFSGANVLTF TGTGCCAGCAGCCCGCGGGACAGGGTGTTCTCTGGGGCCAACGTCCTGACTTTC
TRBJ2-5 TRBV7-2 . few CASSFIVNQETQYF TGTGCCAGCAGCTTTATTGTGAACCAAGAGACCCAGTACTTC
TRBJ2-7 TRBV4-1 . . CASSQGDPRYEQYF TGCGCCAGCAGCCAGGGGGACCCCCGCTACGAGCAGTACTTC
TRBJ2-7 TRBV29-1 TRBD1 medium-sized CSVVPGQDPYEQYF TGCAGCGTGGTCCCGGGACAGGACCCCTACGAGCAGTACTTC
TRBJ1-4 TRBV7-9 . once CASSPPETVLNEKLFF TGTGCCAGCAGCCCCCCGGAGACAGTCCTTAATGAAAAACTGTTTTTT
TRBJ2-7 TRBV5-1 TRBD1 . CASRMTGGRYEQYF TGCGCCAGCAGAATGACAGGGGGTCGGTACGAGCAGTACTTC
TRBJ2-3 TRBV29-1 TRBD2 many CSVPISGGSTDTQYF TGCAGCGTCCCCATTAGCGGGGGTAGCACAGATACGCAGTATTTT
TRBJ1-2 TRBV5-1 . . CASSLAGNYGYTF TGCGCCAGCAGCTTAGCAGGCAACTATGGCTACACCTTC
TRBJ1-5 TRBV6-5 . . CASSYSVGQPQHF TGTGCCAGCAGTTACTCAGTGGGTCAGCCCCAGCATTTT
TRBJ2-7 TRBV20-1 . medium-sized CSASRFGGGYEQYF TGCAGTGCTAGTAGATTTGGGGGTGGCTACGAGCAGTACTTC
TRBJ2-7 TRBV29-1 . medium-sized CSALTGLSATEQYF TGCAGCGCTCTGACAGGCCTTAGCGCAACCGAGCAGTACTTC
TRBJ2-1 TRBV20-1 . many CSARGLRQFF TGCAGTGCTCGAGGGCTTCGGCAGTTCTTC
TRBJ1-5 TRBV7-2 . . CASSSVAPGPQHF TGTGCCAGCAGCTCAGTAGCCCCCGGGCCCCAGCATTTT
TRBJ1-2 TRBV6-1 . few CASRDYRETYGYTF TGTGCCAGCAGGGATTACCGGGAGACCTATGGCTACACCTTC